This T cell receptor beta chain emerged from a study of blood T cell repertoires in COVID-19. At the level of the study: Both acute and convalescent COVID-19 samples were obtained from the United States, Italy and Spain. PBMCs, B-cell-depleted T cells, or T cells were the source of the cDNA or gDNA that made up the material.

Methods used by the authors: Reference gene primers were amplified, and this amplification served to estimate nucleated cell counts. Sequencing used immunoSEQ multiplex PCR; TCRdb keeps in-frame clones, though not all of them. That table furnishes V, J and clone size, whereas the DNA furnished D and trimming. The table records about 240,000 clones, approximately 78% of them present only once. The germline gives CDR1 LGHDT, CDR2 YNNKEL (reference sequence). V gave up 3 bases and J gave up 5 bases, with 7 bases separating them. The CDR3 is 12 residues long. Sequencing used peripheral blood. The sequence derives from a woman aged 18-29 years with acute or convalescent COVID-19. V is TRBV3-1 (or the pseudogene TRBV3-2) and J is TRBJ1-2; D remains ambiguous. The CDR3 region is CASSHTEYGYTF. CDR3 sequence (DNA): TGTGCCAGCAGCCACACAGAATATGGCTACACCTTC.